This TCR beta chain was profiled in a study of post-analysis software for immune sequencing data. Study-wide context: Some patients lacked subtype; others had relapsing-remitting, secondary progressive or progressive-relapsing disease.

Comments on this clonotype: The antigen is unknown.

General study results and limits: A few TRBV segments occurring more often in patients than controls included TRBV5-6, TRBV5-1 and TRBV20-1. When compared against controls, multiple sclerosis patients showed significantly lower normalized Chao1 diversity.

V shed 3 bases and J shed 7 bases, with 9 bases lying between them. The CDR3 totals 12 residues. Unique molecular identifiers featured in each of the TCR beta cDNA libraries. Once 1 to 10 million T cells were used, some 500,000 cDNA molecules resulted. MiXCR, run by TCRdb on the PCR reads, gives a single entry per CDR3 protein. The sample lists under 650,000 distinct CDR3 sequences, roughly two fifths occurring once. This chain connects TRBV12-3 or TRBV12-4 to TRBJ1-2; possibly TRBD1 for D (5 bases). The receptor was isolated from a girl under 18 with multiple sclerosis. The sample taken for sequencing was blood. The CDR3: CASSFGTAGYTF. In DNA form, the CDR3 reads TGTGCCAGCAGTTTTGGGACCGCTGGCTACACCTTC.